Listed here are 9 T cell receptor beta chains from one sample, sequenced in a study of response to subunit inactivated influenza vaccine. From the RT-PCR reads, TCRdb called clonotypes with MiXCR, one entry per CDR3 protein. The top ten hold under 15% of the sample, which has fewer than 650,000 distinct CDR3 sequences, roughly 13% seen once. This sample comprised PBMCs from blood, obtained roughly 45 days after vaccination. The source is a man aged 50 to 59 who received an inactivated influenza vaccine.

This clonotype has ten or more counts. The V gene is TRBV15, the J gene TRBJ2-5; no definite D call. Germline loops: CDR1 LNHNV, CDR2 YYDKDF (reference sequence). Trimming removed 2 bases at V and 5 bases at J, with 9 bases between. The CDR3 is 13 amino acids. In nucleotides, the CDR3 is TGTGCCACCAGCAGACGCCTAGGGGAGACCCAGTACTTC. Amino acid sequence: CATSRRLGETQYF.

V and J are TRBV20-1 and TRBJ2-7; 9 nucleotides match TRBD1. The junction had 6 bases not matched to a gene; V was cut back by 0 bases and J by 3 bases. The CDR3 spans 15 residues. Germline lookup yields CDR1 DFQATT and CDR2 SNEGSKA (reference sequence). The CDR3 bases are TGCAGTGCTAGAGATGGGACAGGGACTAACTACGAGCAGTACTTC. Protein: CSARDGTGTNYEQYF.

This clonotype came up many times. The V call is TRBV7-2, the J call TRBJ2-7; D possibly corresponds to TRBD1 (6 bases). The CDR3 has 14 amino acids. Per the germline V gene, CDR1 is SGHTA and CDR2 is FQGNSA. The germline V and J ends were trimmed by 5 bases and 3 bases, with 14 bases remaining between them. The CDR3 reads CASSPTRGFYEQYF. CDR3 nucleotides: TGTGCCAGCAGCCCGACCAGGGGTTTCTACGAGCAGTACTTC.

This sequence joins TRBV5-5 and TRBJ2-3; D is possibly TRBD2 (7 bases). V was cut by 1 base and J by 4 bases, with 13 bases left in between. Germline values: CDR1 SGHKS, CDR2 YYEKEE (reference sequence). The CDR3 consists of 15 residues. CDR3 region: CASSLFRGASDTQYF. In DNA form, the CDR3 reads TGTGCCAGCAGCTTGTTTCGGGGGGCCTCAGATACGCAGTATTTT. Full variable domain (remainder filled in from reference TRBV5-5 and TRBJ2-3): DAGVTQSPTHLIKTRGQQVTLRCSPISGHKSVSWYQQVLGQGPQFIFQYYEKEERGRGNFPDRFSARQFPNYSSELNVNALLLGDSALYLCASSLFRGASDTQYFGPGTRLTVL.

This rearrangement joins TRBV20-1 to TRBJ1-6; D is undetermined. Germline V lookup: CDR1 DFQATT, CDR2 SNEGSKA (reference sequence). This CDR3 comprises 14 residues. V gave up 1 base and J gave up 9 bases, with 13 bases separating them. The CDR3 sequence: CSARGILEASPLHF. The CDR3 coding sequence is TGCAGTGCTAGAGGGATCTTGGAAGCTTCACCCCTCCACTTT.

The V gene is TRBV11-2, the J gene TRBJ1-5; no clear D gene. The ends were cut back, 6 bases at V and 0 bases at J, with 9 bases in the middle. This CDR3 is built from 14 residues. CDR1 and CDR2 (germline): SGHAT, FQNNGV. CDR3 in amino acids: CASRTAYSNQPQHF. The CDR3, as DNA: TGTGCCAGCAGAACAGCTTATAGCAATCAGCCCCAGCATTTT.

This clonotype has only a few counts. V usage is TRBV20-1 and J usage is TRBJ2-1; TRBD2 agrees at 12 bases. The V and J ends lost 0 bases and 8 bases, in that order; junction bases with no gene match: 8. The CDR3 sequence is 16 residues long. CDR1 DFQATT and CDR2 SNEGSKA come from the germline V gene (reference sequence). Here the CDR3 DNA reads TGCAGTGCTAGAGATCTGCTAGCGGGAGGGTGGGATGAGCAGTTCTTC. This gives the protein CSARDLLAGGWDEQFF.

This clonotype appeared many times. The V and J genes are TRBV29-1 and TRBJ2-1; the match to TRBD2 covers 7 bases. Germline trimming cut 2 bases from V and 10 bases from J; bases unmatched to any gene: 8. The CDR3 runs 13 residues. Germline V gene sequence: CDR1 SQVTM, CDR2 ANQGSEA. The CDR3 protein is CSVEKALGGEQFF. CDR3 nucleotides: TGCAGCGTTGAAAAAGCTTTGGGAGGGGAGCAGTTCTTC.

In its sample, this clonotype was seen a few times. The V and J genes are TRBV7-8 and TRBJ2-3, with D uncertain. Germline V gene data show CDR1 as SGHVS and CDR2 as FQNEAQ. The V and J ends lost 1 base and 4 bases respectively, with 6 bases between them. The CDR3 extends over 13 amino acids. The CDR3 coding sequence is TGTGCCAGCAGCTTAGTGCGGTCAGATACGCAGTATTTT. It encodes CASSLVRSDTQYF. The whole variable domain, filled in from reference TRBV7-8 and TRBJ2-3, reads GAGVSQSPRYKVAKRGQDVALRCDPISGHVSLFWYQQALGQGPEFLTYFQNEAQLDKSGLPSDRFFAERPEGSVSTLKIQRTQQEDSAVYLCASSLVRSDTQYFGPGTRLTVL.